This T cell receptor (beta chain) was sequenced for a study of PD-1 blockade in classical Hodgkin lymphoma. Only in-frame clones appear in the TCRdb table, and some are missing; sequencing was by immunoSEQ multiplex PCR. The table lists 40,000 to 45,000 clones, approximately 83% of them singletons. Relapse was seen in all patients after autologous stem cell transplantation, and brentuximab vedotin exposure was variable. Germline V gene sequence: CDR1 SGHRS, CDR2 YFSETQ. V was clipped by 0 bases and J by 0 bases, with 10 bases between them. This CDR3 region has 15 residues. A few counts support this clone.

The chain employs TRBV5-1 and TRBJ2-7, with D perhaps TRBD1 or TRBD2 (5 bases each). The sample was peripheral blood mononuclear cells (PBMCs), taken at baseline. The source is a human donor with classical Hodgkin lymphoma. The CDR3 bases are TGCGCCAGCAGCTTGGGGGGGAGCAGCTCCTACGAGCAGTACTTC. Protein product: CASSLGGSSSYEQYF.